This TCR beta chain was retrieved from a study of T cell responses to AZD1222 COVID-19 vaccine. About the study: Second doses that came at about 4 or about 12 weeks were put together. Findings and caveats of the study: The donor group comprised mostly white British people and more females; the analysis possibly underestimated clonal diversity.

Germline V gene lookup returns CDR1 SGHTA and CDR2 FQGNSA. The V and J ends lost 1 base and 8 bases respectively, with 12 bases between them. The CDR3 totals 15 residues. A remark on this clone: Its antigen is as yet unknown.

Generated by immunoSEQ multiplex PCR, the TCRdb table keeps only in-frame clones and is missing some. Among around 130,000 clones listed, 70% to 90% were seen once. The sample was peripheral blood, taken on day 0 of AZD1222 vaccination. This chain uses TRBV7-2 with TRBJ1-6, with a weak D call TRBD1 (5 bases). The sequence derives from an adult in good health. This CDR3 is CASSLGGRVDSPLHF. The CDR3 DNA follows: TGTGCCAGCAGCTTAGGGGGCAGGGTAGATTCACCCCTCCACTTT.